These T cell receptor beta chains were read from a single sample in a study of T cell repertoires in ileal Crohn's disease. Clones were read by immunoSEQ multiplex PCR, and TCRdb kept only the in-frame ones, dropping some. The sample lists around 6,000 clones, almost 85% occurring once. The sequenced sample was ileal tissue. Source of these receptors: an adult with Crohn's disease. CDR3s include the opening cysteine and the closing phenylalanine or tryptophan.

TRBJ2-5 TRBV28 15 CASSLARRPQETQYF
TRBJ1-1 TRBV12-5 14 CASSEGQLNTEAFF
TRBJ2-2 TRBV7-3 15 CASSLKGQGAGELFF
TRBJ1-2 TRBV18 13 CASSPQGANGYTF
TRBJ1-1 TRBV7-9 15 CASSKSGTGNTEAFF
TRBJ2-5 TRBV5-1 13 CASRKQGMETQYF
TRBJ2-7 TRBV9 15 CASSETAGSSYEQYF
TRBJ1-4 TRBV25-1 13 CASSRVINEKLFF
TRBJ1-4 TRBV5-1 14 CASTLGTGPQKLFF
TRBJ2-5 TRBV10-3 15 CAISFDVGQGETQYF
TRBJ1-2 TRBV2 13 CASSHRGKYGYTF
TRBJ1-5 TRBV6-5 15 CASSHLQGIGQPQHF
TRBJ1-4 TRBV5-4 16 CASSLGRRGSGEKLFF
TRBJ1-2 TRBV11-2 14 CASSPGGGSYGYTF
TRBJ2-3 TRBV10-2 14 CASSGLKGADTQYF
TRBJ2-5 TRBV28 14 CASSDSPAPETQYF
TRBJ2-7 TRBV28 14 CASSLPNPGREQYF
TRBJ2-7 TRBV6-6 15 CASSLDRVLPKEQYF
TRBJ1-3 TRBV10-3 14 CAISGARGVDTIYF
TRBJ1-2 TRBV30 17 CAWSPRDRGLRSYGYTF
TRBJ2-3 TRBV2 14 CASRTGVLTDTQYF
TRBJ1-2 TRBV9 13 CASSEKVSHGYTF
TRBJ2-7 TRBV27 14 CASGLGSEPYEQYF
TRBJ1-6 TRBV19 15 CASSTGSFYNSPLHF
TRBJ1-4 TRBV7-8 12 CASSLDYQKLFF
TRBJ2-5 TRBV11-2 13 CASSPTGGETQYF
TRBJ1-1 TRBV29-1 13 CSVARDRVTEAFF
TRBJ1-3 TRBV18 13 CASSPPGGYTIYF
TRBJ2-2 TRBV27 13 CASSLWATGELFF
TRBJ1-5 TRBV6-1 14 CASLRGNVNQPQHF
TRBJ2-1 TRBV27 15 CASSSGGSGYNEQFF
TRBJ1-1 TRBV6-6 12 CASSEGTSEAFF
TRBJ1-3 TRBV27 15 CASSPLDSSGNTIYF
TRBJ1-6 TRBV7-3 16 CASSLRGQGLGSPLHF
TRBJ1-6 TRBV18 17 CASSPRVSGVALSPLHF
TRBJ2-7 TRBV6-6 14 CASKEGPSGGEQYF
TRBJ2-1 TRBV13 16 CASSLPGTGEGNEQFF
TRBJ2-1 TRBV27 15 CASSLWLAGNNEQFF
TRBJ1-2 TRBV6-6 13 CASSYSGGAGYTF
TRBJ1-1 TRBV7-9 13 CASSLEGGTEAFF
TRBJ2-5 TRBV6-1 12 CASKGGRGAQYF
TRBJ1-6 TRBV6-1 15 CASTASDRGNSPLHF
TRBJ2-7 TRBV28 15 CASSSRDSRKYEQYF